The 19 T cell receptor beta chains in this list originate from one sample, sequenced in a study of CD8 T cells in ankylosing spondylitis (dated by TCRdb to the late 2010s). Beyond this particular receptor, the publication reports: Blood from ankylosing spondylitis patients appeared to be characterized by a TCR beta motif composed of eight or nine highly homologous amino acid variants.

No antigen is known for these receptors. To prepare the library, 5' RACE was applied. The instrument given in TCRdb is Illumina HiSeq 2500. TCRdb itself trimmed the public reads at Q25 with fastp, ran MiXCR and retained productive beta chains. Each entry merges the rows of one CDR3 protein and shows their most common DNA and genes. The sample table records under 950,000 distinct CDR3 sequences; over 15% of these occur just once. The biggest ten clones account for under 20% of the sample. Sequences were obtained from blood, either unsorted or a sorted T cell fraction (not recorded which). The receptors come from a male donor with ankylosing spondylitis.

This clonotype has more than one count but fewer than ten. The V gene is TRBV28, the J gene TRBJ2-7, with a weak D call TRBD1 (5 bases). Germline V gene sequence: CDR1 MDHEN, CDR2 SYDVKM. The CDR3 length is 13 residues. Between the trimmed V and J ends, which lost 6 bases and 3 bases, there was a span of 12 bases. In DNA form, the CDR3 reads TGTGCCAGCAGGCTAACAGGCAACTACGAGCAGTACTTC. Translating gives CASRLTGNYEQYF.

The rearrangement joins TRBV19 to TRBJ2-1; 7 nucleotides line up with TRBD2. V shed 4 bases, J shed 10 bases, and the junction held 4 bases outside the gene matches. CDR1 is LNHDA and CDR2 is SQIVND in the germline V gene (reference sequence). The CDR3 loop spans 12 amino acids. CDR3 nucleotide sequence: TGTGCCAGTAGTAGAACTAGCGTAGAGCAGTTCTTC. This codes for CASSRTSVEQFF.

This clonotype was counted between two and nine times. In DNA, the CDR3 is TGTGCCAGCGGGTGGGCTAGCGGGGTTTACAATGAGCAGTTCTTC. Encoded protein: CASGWASGVYNEQFF. This chain connects TRBV12-3 or TRBV12-4 to TRBJ2-1; 9 bases align to TRBD2. J lost 4 bases, V lost 8 bases, and 9 bases had no gene match. The CDR3 has 15 residues.

The rearrangement links TRBV10-3 to TRBJ2-3; maybe TRBD2 (7 bases). The CDR3 is 13 residues long. Germline V CDR1 and CDR2: ENHRY, SYGVKD. The V and J ends lost 6 bases and 2 bases respectively, with 9 bases between them. The CDR3 loop is CAIRGGVTDTQYF. Written as DNA, the CDR3 is TGTGCCATCAGAGGGGGGGTCACAGATACGCAGTATTTT.

This clonotype appeared a few times. This chain uses TRBV20-1 with TRBJ2-5; D assignment may be TRBD1 or TRBD2 (5 bases each). The CDR3 runs 14 residues. The ends were cut back, 6 bases at V and 1 base at J, with 15 bases in the middle. Germline CDR1 and CDR2: DFQATT and SNEGSKA (reference sequence). The CDR3 bases are TGCAGTGCCATCCCCGGGGCCTCCCAAGAGACCCAGTACTTC. As protein: CSAIPGASQETQYF.

This clonotype was observed at least ten times. No conserved phenylalanine or tryptophan ends this CDR3, so it is likely a read error. It is unclear where the CDR3 begins or ends on the DNA, so no DNA is shown, and the CDR3 is as TCRdb lists it. The V call is TRBV12-3 or TRBV12-4, the J call TRBJ2-7; the table assigns TRBD1, which was not confirmed against the DNA. Inclusive of both ends, the CDR3 amounts to 8 amino acids. The CDR3 loop is CASSSPSG.

V gene TRBV5-6 combines with J gene TRBJ1-2; D is perhaps TRBD1 (5 bases). The V gene's germline CDR1 is SGHDT and CDR2 YYEEEE. Trimming took off 2 bases at V and 1 base at J, with 15 bases between the two ends. The CDR3 spans 16 residues. The CDR3 is CASSFPGPYVNYGYTF. The CDR3 nucleotides read TGTGCCAGCAGCTTCCCGGGGCCCTACGTTAACTATGGCTACACCTTC.

Written as DNA, the CDR3 is TGTGCCAGCAGCGCTCGCGGGGCTGCAGCTTTCTTT. It specifies CASSARGAAAFF. The chain recombines TRBV12-3 or TRBV12-4 with TRBJ1-1, with D possibly TRBD1 on 5 matching bases. The V end lost 6 bases, the J end lost 10 bases, and 15 bases lay between the germline ends. The CDR3 covers 12 residues.

This chain uses TRBV5-1 with TRBJ2-6; D ambiguous. Germline CDR1 is SGHRS and CDR2 is YFSETQ. CDR3 length: 17 residues. The V end lost 0 bases, the J end lost 0 bases, and 10 bases lay between the germline ends. CDR3: CASSLVSQSSGANVLTF. The CDR3 DNA is TGCGCCAGCAGCTTGGTAAGCCAGTCCTCTGGGGCCAACGTCCTGACTTTC.

The chain is built from TRBV3-1 and TRBJ2-2; 10 nucleotides line up with TRBD2. V shed 3 bases and J 8 bases; nucleotides not matched to a gene: 9. The germline gives CDR1 LGHDT, CDR2 YNNKEL (reference sequence). The CDR3 is 16 amino acids. CDR3: CASSHKSSGRTGELFF. The CDR3, as DNA: TGTGCCAGCAGCCACAAATCTAGCGGGAGAACGGGGGAGCTGTTTTTT.

This clonotype was seen only a few times. The chain carries TRBV20-1 and TRBJ2-7, with 10 bases that match TRBD2. V lost 1 base, J lost 2 bases, and 8 bases stayed unmatched. The length of the CDR3 is 16 residues. Germline-derived CDR1 and CDR2 are DFQATT and SNEGSKA (reference sequence). CDR3 nucleotide sequence: TGCAGTGCTAGAGCGGCTAGCGGGAGCCACCCCTACGAGCAGTACTTC. This translates into CSARAASGSHPYEQYF.

The J gene is TRBJ2-3, the V gene TRBV12-3 or TRBV12-4, with D maybe TRBD2 (6 bases). Trimming removed 1 base from V and 1 base from J, with 12 bases in between. CDR3 length: 16 amino acids. CDR3 sequence reads: CASSLGGTAGTDTQYF. DNA of the CDR3: TGTGCCAGCAGTTTAGGCGGGACGGCGGGCACAGATACGCAGTATTTT.

V is TRBV7-8 and J is TRBJ2-5, with D tentatively TRBD2 (5 bases). V was shortened by 5 bases and J by 4 bases, with 17 bases between the two germline ends. The CDR3 extends over 15 amino acids. Germline CDR1 reads SGHVS; CDR2 reads FQNEAQ. CDR3 amino acids: CASSPTDLATETQYF. DNA of the CDR3: TGTGCCAGCAGCCCTACGGATCTAGCAACAGAGACCCAGTACTTC.

This clonotype was counted only a few times. The chain recombines TRBV2 with TRBJ1-2; a possible D gene is TRBD1 (5 bases). This CDR3 region has 13 residues. Germline CDR1 and CDR2: SNHLY and FYNNEI. With 1 base removed from V and 4 bases from J, the gap between germline ends came to 7 bases. The CDR3 loop reads CASSEGGAYGYTF. The CDR3 DNA reads as TGTGCCAGCAGTGAAGGAGGGGCCTATGGCTACACCTTC. The whole variable domain, filled in from reference TRBV2 and TRBJ1-2, reads EPEVTQTPSHQVTQMGQEVILRCVPISNHLYFYWYRQILGQKVEFLVSFYNNEISEKSEIFDDQFSVERPDGSNFTLKIRSTKLEDSAMYFCASSEGGAYGYTFGSGTRLTVV.

The sample holds a few counts of this clonotype. The CDR3 is CASSKGKETQYF. In DNA form, the CDR3 reads TGTGCCAGCAGCAAAGGGAAAGAGACCCAGTACTTC. The chain employs TRBV21-1 and TRBJ2-5. TRBV21-1 is recorded as a pseudogene. CDR3 length: 12 residues.

This clonotype was picked up a small number of times. V usage is TRBV12-3 or TRBV12-4 and J usage is TRBJ2-3, with D perhaps assigned TRBD1 or TRBD2 (6 bases each). The CDR3 length is 15 residues. V was shortened by 3 bases and J by 3 bases, with 13 bases between the two germline ends. The DNA for the CDR3 is TGTGCCAGCAGTTTCTGGGGGGCGAGGACAGATACGCAGTATTTT. The encoded protein is CASSFWGARTDTQYF.

This chain joins TRBV28 and TRBJ2-3; D is perhaps TRBD1 or TRBD2 (5 bases each). This CDR3 contains 12 residues. Per germline, CDR1 MDHEN and CDR2 SYDVKM. V lost 7 bases and J 4 bases, leaving 9 bases between the germline ends. The CDR3 spells CASKGTPDTQYF. The CDR3 bases are TGTGCCAGCAAAGGGACCCCAGATACGCAGTATTTT.

The chain is built from TRBV7-9 and TRBJ2-7; 11 bases align to TRBD2. Germline CDR1 SEHNR, CDR2 FQNEAQ (reference sequence). The V segment lost 1 base and the J segment 2 bases; nucleotides outside the gene matches: 1. The CDR3 contains 15 residues. CDR3 region: CASSLGGLAAYEQYF. The CDR3 DNA sequence: TGTGCCAGCAGCTTAGGGGGACTAGCGGCCTACGAGCAGTACTTC.

The rearrangement joins TRBV11-2 to TRBJ2-7, with D perhaps assigned TRBD1 or TRBD2 (5 bases each). Germline values: CDR1 SGHAT, CDR2 FQNNGV. This CDR3 contains 14 residues. V was clipped by 5 bases and J by 0 bases, with 11 bases between them. CDR3 sequence (DNA): TGTGCCAGCAGCGTCAGGGAGAGCTCCTACGAGCAGTACTTC. Protein: CASSVRESSYEQYF.